A single T cell receptor (beta chain) is shown here with its context. Its target is not known. The sample originates from a study of CD8 T cells in Susac syndrome. Per germline, CDR1 SGHDN and CDR2 FVKESK. CDR3 length: 14 residues. V lost 4 bases to trimming and J lost 4 bases, with 12 bases between them. CD8+ and CD4+ T cells circulating in blood were sequenced for TCR beta. Negative isolation yielded CD4+ and CD8+ T cells, and FACS enriched TEMRA cells. Random hexamers were used to reverse transcribe an amount of about 0.45 to 1 ug RNA. TCR beta CDR3 was amplified by immunoSEQ covering 54 Vbeta and 13 Jbeta. TCRdb fed the immunoSEQ multiplex PCR reads into MiXCR, producing one record per CDR3 protein. The data hold about 200,000 distinct CDR3 sequences, with more than 85% observed a single time. Overall study findings and caveats: In its TCR sequencing and HLA analysis, the study acknowledged that the number of individuals was relatively small.

This TCR derives from a human donor with multiple sclerosis. The sample comprised CD4+ T cells from PBMCs. This chain joins TRBV14 and TRBJ2-3; D not certain. CDR3 in amino acids: CASSPRREADTQYF. The CDR3 coding sequence is TGTGCCAGCAGCCCTCGTAGAGAGGCAGATACGCAGTATTTT.